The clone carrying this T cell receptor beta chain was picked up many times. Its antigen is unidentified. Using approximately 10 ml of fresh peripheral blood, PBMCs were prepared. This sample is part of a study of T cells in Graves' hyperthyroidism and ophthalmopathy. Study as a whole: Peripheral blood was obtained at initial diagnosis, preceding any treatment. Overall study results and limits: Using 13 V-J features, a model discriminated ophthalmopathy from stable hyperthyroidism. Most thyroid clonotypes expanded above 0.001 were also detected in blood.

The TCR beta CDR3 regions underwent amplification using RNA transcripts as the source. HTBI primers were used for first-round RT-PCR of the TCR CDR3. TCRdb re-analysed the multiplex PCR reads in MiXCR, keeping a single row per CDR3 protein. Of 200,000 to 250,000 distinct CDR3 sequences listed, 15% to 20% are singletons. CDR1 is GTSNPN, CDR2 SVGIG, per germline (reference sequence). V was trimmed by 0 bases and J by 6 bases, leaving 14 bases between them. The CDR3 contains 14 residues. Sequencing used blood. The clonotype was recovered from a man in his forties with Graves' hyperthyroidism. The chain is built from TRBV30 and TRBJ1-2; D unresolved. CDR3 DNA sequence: TGTGCCTGGAGTGTAACACGGGGAGAGGATGGCTACACCTTC. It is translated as CAWSVTRGEDGYTF.